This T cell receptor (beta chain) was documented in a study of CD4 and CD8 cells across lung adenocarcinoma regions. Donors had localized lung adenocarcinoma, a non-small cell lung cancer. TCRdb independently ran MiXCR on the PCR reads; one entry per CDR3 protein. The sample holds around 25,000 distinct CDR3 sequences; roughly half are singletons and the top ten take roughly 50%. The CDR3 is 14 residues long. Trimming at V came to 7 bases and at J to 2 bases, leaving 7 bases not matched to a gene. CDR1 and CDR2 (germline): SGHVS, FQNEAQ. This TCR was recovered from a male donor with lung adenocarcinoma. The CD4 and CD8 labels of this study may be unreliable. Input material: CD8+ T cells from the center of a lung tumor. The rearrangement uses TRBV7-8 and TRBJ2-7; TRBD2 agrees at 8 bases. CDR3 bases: TGTGCCAGCAACTCGGGGGGGATTGCCTACGAGCAGTACTTC. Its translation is CASNSGGIAYEQYF. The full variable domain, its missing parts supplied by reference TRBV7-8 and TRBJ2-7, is GAGVSQSPRYKVAKRGQDVALRCDPISGHVSLFWYQQALGQGPEFLTYFQNEAQLDKSGLPSDRFFAERPEGSVSTLKIQRTQQEDSAVYLCASNSGGIAYEQYFGPGTRLTVT.